This is a list of T cell receptor beta chains from one sample in a study of PD-1 blockade in classical Hodgkin lymphoma. This table comes from immunoSEQ multiplex PCR, and its TCRdb copy is limited to in-frame clones, with some not included. This table holds some 95,000 clones, roughly 89% found once. The sample was peripheral blood mononuclear cells (PBMCs), taken before the second cycle of nivolumab. These receptors were taken from a human donor with classical Hodgkin lymphoma. CDR3s leave out the opening cysteine and the closing phenylalanine or tryptophan. D genes are given only for firm matches. Rows give clone size only sometimes, using once, few, many, or a class for an expanded clone.

clone size	V gene	D gene	CDR3 length	J gene	CDR3 protein
once	TRBV5-6	TRBD1	13	TRBJ1-1	ASSLKARGGTEAF
-	TRBV28	-	12	TRBJ2-1	ASSLESSYNEQF
-	TRBV6-5	-	13	TRBJ1-6	ASSYRGDPNSPLH
-	TRBV27	-	12	TRBJ2-3	ASSFAGYTDTQY
-	TRBV28	-	9	TRBJ1-5	ASSVNQPQH
-	TRBV11-2	TRBD2	12	TRBJ2-1	ASSHSGNYNEQF
-	TRBV18	-	11	TRBJ2-2	ASSPEQIGELF
once	TRBV4-2	-	13	TRBJ1-1	ASSQDIAGSIEAF
-	TRBV4-1	TRBD2	14	TRBJ2-7	ASSQGLAGGTYEQY
-	TRBV7-9	TRBD1	13	TRBJ1-4	ASSPTGTGYEKLF
-	TRBV6-4	TRBD1	11	TRBJ1-2	ASSPDRGYGYT
-	TRBV25-1	TRBD1	12	TRBJ2-3	ASTSGQVANTQY
once	TRBV28	TRBD1	13	TRBJ2-1	ASSPTGNSYNEQF
-	TRBV7-2	-	13	TRBJ1-2	ASSLRGGGNYGYT
few	TRBV6-5	-	12	TRBJ2-5	ASSYVGAEETQY
-	TRBV5-5	TRBD1	16	TRBJ1-5	ASSRTIQGALGNQPQH
-	TRBV7-6	-	12	TRBJ2-7	ASSLSVGSYEQY
-	TRBV5-1	-	9	TRBJ2-2	ASSYPGELF
-	TRBV28	-	10	TRBJ1-1	ASSLRTSEAF
-	TRBV28	TRBD1	11	TRBJ1-5	ASSPTGRQPQH
-	TRBV4-1	-	12	TRBJ2-3	ASSEIWDTDTQY
-	TRBV7-9	-	15	TRBJ1-4	ASSLERSGATNEKLF
-	TRBV7-2	-	13	TRBJ1-4	ASSLVDKGNEKLF
-	TRBV6-5	TRBD2	13	TRBJ2-5	ASRIAGGYQETQY
-	TRBV7-2	-	13	TRBJ2-6	ASSPGAEGANVLT
-	TRBV28	-	14	TRBJ1-1	ASRDPGLLMNTEAF
-	TRBV28	TRBD1	14	TRBJ2-7	ASSPPAPRDSHEQY
-	TRBV6-6	-	11	TRBJ2-4	ASRPAGIGIQY
few	TRBV4-1	-	13	TRBJ2-7	ARKCGDQAAYEQY
-	TRBV29-1	-	12	TRBJ2-4	SVEDSTEGDIQY
-	TRBV15	-	10	TRBJ2-7	ATSQGSYEQY
-	TRBV7-2	-	13	TRBJ2-7	ASTTGAGASYEQY
-	TRBV4-2	TRBD1	13	TRBJ2-1	ASSQDRTGYNEQF
-	TRBV9	-	13	TRBJ1-4	ASSLRQTTNEKLF
-	TRBV29-1	-	13	TRBJ2-5	SASAQGRWGETQY
-	TRBV15	-	13	TRBJ2-1	ATSFARDSHNEQF
-	TRBV27	-	11	TRBJ2-1	ASSLLGVAEQF
-	TRBV28	-	12	TRBJ1-3	ASRTVDSGNTIY
-	TRBV27	-	12	TRBJ2-2	ASSPPTGTGELF
-	TRBV7-9	-	13	TRBJ2-1	ASSLGSWAWDEQF
-	TRBV4-1	TRBD1	13	TRBJ1-1	ASSQSGTGFTEAF
once	TRBV6-5	-	13	TRBJ1-3	ASRPRLISGNTIY
-	TRBV5-1	TRBD2	10	TRBJ2-3	ASTPGGDTQY
-	TRBV25-1	-	11	TRBJ2-1	ASSDRGGAEQF
-	TRBV19	-	11	TRBJ2-1	ASSVGLHNEQF
-	TRBV18	-	11	TRBJ2-5	ASSPQSQETQY
-	TRBV5-1	-	14	TRBJ2-6	ASRLKQGSGANVLT
-	TRBV20-1	-	9	TRBJ2-6	SASGANVLT
-	TRBV28	TRBD1	11	TRBJ2-5	ASSSGQDESQY
-	TRBV9	TRBD2	14	TRBJ2-1	ASSVGGGRVRNEQF
-	TRBV28	-	11	TRBJ2-3	ASGDFDTDTQY
-	TRBV19	-	11	TRBJ2-3	ASSTHITDTQY
-	TRBV6-5	-	12	TRBJ1-5	ASSQTGGPQPQH
-	TRBV27	TRBD2	15	TRBJ2-1	ASSSPGLAGVQGVQF
-	TRBV5-4	TRBD1	12	TRBJ1-6	ASSVDRHNSPLH
-	TRBV10-2	TRBD1	12	TRBJ1-2	ASSGENRGYGYT
-	TRBV4-2	TRBD1	15	TRBJ2-5	ASSQGRDRGEEETQY
-	TRBV19	TRBD2	11	TRBJ2-1	ASRAREGNEQF
-	TRBV6-1	TRBD2	13	TRBJ2-3	ASSYGLAPTDTQY